Following are 26 T cell receptor beta chains from one sample sequenced in a study of cytomegalovirus exposure and HLA in healthy donors. PCR used 60 Vbeta primers and 13 Jbeta primers. Some clones are missing from TCRdb's copy, which holds only in-frame ones; the method was immunoSEQ multiplex PCR. The profile shows about 200,000 clones, about nine tenths of them singletons. Sequencing was performed on PBMCs. The receptors come from a man aged 25-45 years in good health and CMV-seronegative.

The genes are TRBV30 and TRBJ2-1; 11 bases are a match to TRBD2. The CDR3 is 17 amino acids. Germline V gene sequence: CDR1 GTSNPN, CDR2 SVGIG (reference sequence). V lost 1 base to trimming and J lost 1 base; unmatched junction nucleotides: 6. The CDR3 loop reads CAWSALASGRSYNEQFF. CDR3 sequence (DNA): TGTGCCTGGAGTGCTCTTGCTAGCGGGAGGTCCTACAATGAGCAGTTCTTC.

The gene calls are TRBV19 and TRBJ1-1; 12 bases align to TRBD1. J gave up 10 bases and V 5 bases, and 5 bases lay outside the gene matches. Germline CDR1 reads LNHDA; CDR2 reads SQIVND (reference sequence). The CDR3 covers 13 residues. This CDR3 reads CASSPGQGARAFF. The CDR3 nucleotides read TGTGCCAGTAGTCCGGGACAGGGGGCGCGAGCTTTCTTT.

CDR3 bases: TGTGCCAGCAGCAAAGAACCGCCTCGGGATGAAAAACTGTTTTTT. Its translation is CASSKEPPRDEKLFF. The chain joins TRBV21-1 to TRBJ1-4. TRBV21-1 is a pseudogene. The CDR3 sequence is 15 residues long.

Details on this clone: Germline is not matched at one junction end, which may reflect a read error. The chain combines TRBV28 with TRBJ2-4; 8 bases line up with TRBD1. CDR1 is MDHEN and CDR2 is SYDVKM in the germline V gene. CDR3 size: 15 residues. CDR3 bases: TGTGCCAGCACCAGCCCGACAGGGGCCAAAAACAGTCAGTACTTC. Protein product: CASTSPTGAKNSQYF.

V is TRBV30 and J is TRBJ2-3, with a possible D match to TRBD2 (6 bases). The CDR3 covers 13 residues. The germline V gene encodes CDR1 GTSNPN and CDR2 SVGIG (reference sequence). V lost 2 bases and J lost 4, with 10 bases in between. The CDR3 spells CAWSSWEADTQYF. Here the CDR3 DNA reads TGTGCCTGGAGTTCTTGGGAGGCAGATACGCAGTATTTT.

V and J are TRBV10-2 and TRBJ2-7; TRBD1 aligns across 10 bases. Germline V CDR1 and CDR2: WSHSY, SAAADI. J lost 3 bases, V lost 8 bases, and 10 bases had no gene match. CDR3 length: 15 amino acids. DNA for the CDR3: TGCGCCAGCCGGTCGGGACAGGGGACCCTCTACGAGCAGTACTTC. Translated: CASRSGQGTLYEQYF.

The chain couples TRBV30 to TRBJ1-4, with D perhaps TRBD1 (5 bases). V was trimmed by 3 bases and J by 8 bases, leaving 19 bases between them. CDR3 length: 15 amino acids. The germline V gene has CDR1 GTSNPN and CDR2 SVGIG (reference sequence). The CDR3 loop is CAWRPQGSRVEKLFF. The CDR3 region has the DNA TGTGCCTGGAGACCCCAGGGTTCCCGCGTAGAAAAACTGTTTTTT.

This clone appeared once. J is TRBJ1-4 and V is TRBV7-9; TRBD1 agrees at 8 bases. V was pared by 5 bases and J by 4 bases, with 3 bases of the junction left unmatched. The CDR3 is 14 residues long. CDR1 SEHNR and CDR2 FQNEAQ come from the germline V gene (reference sequence). The CDR3 nucleotides are TGTGCCAGCAGCCAGACAGGGGATAATGAAAAACTGTTTTTT. It codes for CASSQTGDNEKLFF.

The chain carries TRBV6-5 and TRBJ2-2, with D maybe TRBD1 (6 bases). Trimming removed 2 bases from V and 3 bases from J, with 13 bases in between. Germline V gene data show CDR1 as MNHEY and CDR2 as SVGAGI. The CDR3 length is 16 residues. The chain's CDR3 is CASSYDNQGYTGELFF. The CDR3 DNA reads TGTGCCAGCAGTTACGACAATCAGGGGTACACCGGGGAGCTGTTTTTT.

The chain employs TRBV4-2 and TRBJ2-7, with TRBD1 matching over 8 bases. The CDR3 has 14 residues. Germline CDR1 is LGHNA and CDR2 is YNFKEQ. The J segment lost 4 bases and the V segment lost 8 bases, leaving 10 bases of the junction unmatched. The CDR3 DNA reads as TGTGCCAGCGCCACCGGGACAGGAACTTACGAGCAGTACTTC. Amino acid sequence: CASATGTGTYEQYF.

The chain recombines TRBV6-1 with TRBJ1-5; TRBD1 aligns across 7 bases. Germline trimming cut 7 bases from V and 5 bases from J; bases unmatched to any gene: 8. CDR3 size: 14 residues. Germline V gene sequence: CDR1 MNHNS, CDR2 SASEGT. CDR3 region: CASIREQGYQPQHF. The CDR3 nucleotides read TGTGCCAGCATCCGCGAACAGGGGTATCAGCCCCAGCATTTT.

The gene calls are TRBV11-2 and TRBJ2-1, with a possible D match to TRBD2 (7 bases). Trimming took 1 base from V and 10 from J, leaving 26 bases between them. Looked up from germline, CDR1 is SGHAT and CDR2 is FQNNGV. This CDR3 contains 18 residues. CDR3 region: CASSLVGGGARMGAEQFF. The CDR3 DNA follows: TGTGCCAGCAGCTTAGTGGGTGGGGGGGCCAGGATGGGGGCCGAGCAGTTCTTC.

The rearrangement uses TRBV28 and TRBJ2-7, with 7 positions matching TRBD1. This CDR3 has 15 amino acids. CDR1 MDHEN and CDR2 SYDVKM come from the germline V gene. The V gene end was trimmed by 5 bases and the J gene end by 7 bases; junction bases not matched to a gene: 14. CDR3 amino acids: CASSTPLPTGLEQYF. The CDR3 bases are TGTGCCAGCAGTACCCCCCTCCCGACAGGGTTGGAGCAGTACTTC. The full variable domain, in which reference TRBV28 and TRBJ2-7 provide the parts outside the CDR3, is DVKVTQSSRYLVKRTGEKVFLECVQDMDHENMFWYRQDPGLGLRLIYFSYDVKMKEKGDIPEGYSVSREKKERFSLILESASTNQTSMYLCASSTPLPTGLEQYFGPGTRLTVT.

The V call is TRBV27, the J call TRBJ2-6; unclear D gene. Germline V lookup: CDR1 MNHEY, CDR2 SMNVEV (reference sequence). CDR3 length: 16 residues. With 7 bases removed from V and 0 bases from J, the gap between germline ends came to 13 bases. The CDR3 DNA sequence: TGTGCCAGCACCCCTTTATCCCTCTCTGGGGCCAACGTCCTGACTTTC. It encodes CASTPLSLSGANVLTF.

This sequence joins TRBV7-2 and TRBJ1-1; D unclear. Germline V CDR1 and CDR2: SGHTA, FQGNSA. The CDR3 runs to 15 residues. Trimming left V 3 bases short and J 2 bases short, with 13 bases between. In nucleotides, the CDR3 is TGTGCCAGCAGCTTTTCAGGCGGGCCTAACACTGAAGCTTTCTTT. Amino acids: CASSFSGGPNTEAFF.

V usage is TRBV7-6 and J usage is TRBJ1-1; D unresolved. V was trimmed by 5 bases and J by 3 bases, leaving 10 bases between them. Germline values: CDR1 SGHVS, CDR2 FNYEAQ. The CDR3 is made up of 13 amino acids. CDR3 DNA sequence: TGTGCCAGCAGCGCCGGGTATCACACTGAAGCTTTCTTT. Protein sequence: CASSAGYHTEAFF.

The rearrangement uses TRBV4-1 and TRBJ2-5; 12 bases match TRBD2. Germline V gene lookup returns CDR1 MGHRA and CDR2 YSYEKL. Trimming took 1 base from V and 2 from J; bases not matched to a gene: 5. CDR3 length: 17 residues. The CDR3 DNA follows: TGCGCCAGCAGCCAAGTTGGGACTAGCGGGCCACAAGAGACCCAGTACTTC. It codes for CASSQVGTSGPQETQYF.

The V call is TRBV6-1, the J call TRBJ2-1; maybe TRBD1 (5 bases). V gave up 4 bases and J gave up 6 bases, with 10 bases separating them. Germline lookup yields CDR1 MNHNS and CDR2 SASEGT. This CDR3 is built from 13 residues. CDR3 sequence: CASSGLRGNEQFF. As DNA, the CDR3 is TGTGCCAGCAGTGGGCTAAGGGGCAATGAGCAGTTCTTC.

The genes are TRBV7-9 and TRBJ2-5; TRBD1 is a possible D gene (6 bases). The CDR3 is 13 residues long. Between the trimmed V and J ends, which lost 6 bases and 5 bases, there was a span of 13 bases. Germline V gives CDR1 SEHNR, CDR2 FQNEAQ (reference sequence). The DNA of the CDR3 is TGTGCCAGCAGTTTCAGGGGAGAGGAGACCCAGTACTTC. Its translation is CASSFRGEETQYF.

This clone has a single count. V is TRBV7-2 and J is TRBJ2-1, with D uncertain. The V gene's germline CDR1 is SGHTA and CDR2 FQGNSA. V was clipped by 4 bases and J by 5 bases, with 15 bases between them. CDR3 length equals 15 residues. The DNA for the CDR3 is TGTGCCAGCAGCTCGCCGTCAGAGAGGAACAATGAGCAGTTCTTC. Translation: CASSSPSERNNEQFF.

The rearrangement links TRBV10-3 to TRBJ2-7; 7 bases agree with TRBD1. The germline CDR1 and CDR2 sequences are ENHRY and SYGVKD. J was trimmed by 2 bases and V by 1 base; bases with no gene match: 2. The CDR3 contains 14 residues. CDR3 bases: TGTGCCATCAGTGAGTGGGACAGACCCTACGAGCAGTACTTC. It translates to CAISEWDRPYEQYF.

In this sample, this clone turned up once. The chain links TRBV5-1 to TRBJ2-7; 9 bases match TRBD1. The germline gives CDR1 SGHRS, CDR2 YFSETQ. With V trimmed by 6 bases and J by 2 bases, 6 bases remained unmatched. The length of the CDR3 is 14 residues. CDR3 coding DNA: TGCGCCAGCACTTCCGGGACAGGGCCCTACGAGCAGTACTTC. Protein sequence: CASTSGTGPYEQYF.

This rearrangement joins TRBV19 to TRBJ1-1; 8 positions agree with TRBD1. V shed 3 bases, J shed 4 bases, and the junction held 13 bases outside the gene matches. The CDR3 consists of 17 residues. Germline CDR1 reads LNHDA; CDR2 reads SQIVND (reference sequence). CDR3 DNA sequence: TGTGCCAGTAGTATGTGGGGACAGGTGGGCTGGGGCACTGAAGCTTTCTTT. The encoded protein is CASSMWGQVGWGTEAFF.

The chain recombines TRBV5-1 with TRBJ2-3; 10 positions agree with TRBD2. J lost 4 bases, V lost 0 bases, and 5 bases had no gene match. Germline V CDR1 and CDR2: SGHRS, YFSETQ. This CDR3 has 16 amino acids. The CDR3 here is CASSLAASGRSDTQYF. The CDR3 coding sequence is TGCGCCAGCAGCTTGGCCGCTAGCGGGAGATCAGATACGCAGTATTTT. Based on the CDR3 plus reference TRBV5-1 and TRBJ2-3, the full variable domain is KAGVTQTPRYLIKTRGQQVTLSCSPISGHRSVSWYQQTPGQGLQFLFEYFSETQRNKGNFPGRFSGRQFSNSRSEMNVSTLELGDSALYLCASSLAASGRSDTQYFGPGTRLTVL.

V and J are TRBV7-9 and TRBJ1-5; the D is unclear. The V end was cut by 4 bases, the J end by 7 bases, with 17 bases between. The CDR3 runs to 15 residues. Per the germline V gene, CDR1 is SEHNR and CDR2 is FQNEAQ (reference sequence). The CDR3 nucleotides read TGTGCCAGCAGCTCGGATGCGCGACCGGGGCAGCCCCAGCATTTT. Amino acid sequence: CASSSDARPGQPQHF. The variable domain in full, with the rest retrieved from reference TRBV7-9 and TRBJ1-5, is DTGVSQNPRHKITKRGQNVTFRCDPISEHNRLYWYRQTLGQGPEFLTYFQNEAQLEKSRLLSDRFSAERPKGSFSTLEIQRTEQGDSAMYLCASSSDARPGQPQHFGDGTRLSIL.

The V gene is TRBV5-1, the J gene TRBJ1-1; 9 bases match TRBD1. The CDR3 extends over 16 amino acids. The germline V gene has CDR1 SGHRS and CDR2 YFSETQ. The V and J ends lost 1 base and 0 bases, in that order; junction bases with no gene match: 4. The CDR3 DNA reads as TGCGCCAGCAGCTTGTGGACAGGGGCAATGAACACTGAAGCTTTCTTT. Translation gives CASSLWTGAMNTEAFF.